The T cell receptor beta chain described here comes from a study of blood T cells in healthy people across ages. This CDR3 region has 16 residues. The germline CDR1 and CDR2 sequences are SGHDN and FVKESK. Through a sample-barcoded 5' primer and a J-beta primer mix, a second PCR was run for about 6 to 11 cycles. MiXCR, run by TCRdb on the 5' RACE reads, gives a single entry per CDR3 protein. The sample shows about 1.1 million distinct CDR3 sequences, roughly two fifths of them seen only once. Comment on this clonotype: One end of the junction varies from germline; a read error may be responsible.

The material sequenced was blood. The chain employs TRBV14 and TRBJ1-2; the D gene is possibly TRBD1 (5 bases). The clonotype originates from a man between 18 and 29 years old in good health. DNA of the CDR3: TGTGCCAGTAGCCAAGAAGGGGCGCAGGGTAACTATGGCTACACCTTC. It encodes CASSQEGAQGNYGYTF.